The T cell receptor (beta chain) described here comes from a study of T cell responses to AZD1222 COVID-19 vaccine (dated by TCRdb to the early 2020s). Turning to the overall study: AZD1222 recipients whose second dose came at about 4 weeks and those whose second dose came at about 12 weeks were combined into one group, since spike-specific TCR depth and breadth did not differ between the two schedules. A total of approximately 240 trial participants underwent TCR sequencing, of whom 200 to 220 had received two doses of AZD1222 and roughly 26 had received two doses of the MenACWY control vaccine. Trial participants were enrolled by age into 18-55, 56-69 and 70-plus year subgroups, with around 150, 28 and 57 TCR-sequenced participants respectively.

The CDR3 regions of human TCRbeta chains were subjected to immunosequencing. The paper's data handling went like this. Repertoire TCRs were matched against a reference library of SARS-CoV-2-specific TCRs generated with the MIRA antigen-specificity platform. Breadth was defined as the fraction of unique TCRs that were SARS-CoV-2-associated, and depth was defined as the fraction of total T cells that were SARS-CoV-2-associated. Using the MIRA data, every spike-specific TCR was mapped to the spike region that the TCR reacted to and assigned to either a CD4 or a CD8 class. Log10-transformed breadth and depth values were compared by one-way ANOVA with Sidak's multiple comparisons tests. TCRdb carries this immuneACCESS record with in-frame sequences only. Its versions omit some clonotypes, under half of them owing to an unresolved V gene in the studies checked, with the rest unexplained. That table gives V, J and clone size, and the DNA gave D and trimming. The sample data list tens of thousands of clones, and about 88% of these were observed just once. The ten largest clones capture roughly 19% of the sample.

What the time point label conveys for this sample: baseline before first vaccination. Vaccinee samples came from UK trials COV001 and COV002, including a single-blind randomized controlled phase 2/3 trial of AZD1222 (ChAdOx1 nCoV-19) in healthy adults. For TCRbeta chain sequencing, PBMC samples were collected from trial participants at day 0 and at day 28 after the second dose. Broader findings and caveats from the paper: Only six AZD1222 recipients were SARS-CoV-2 seropositive at baseline, limiting conclusions about previously exposed vaccinees. Spike-specific TCR breadth and depth rose significantly after two AZD1222 doses compared with day 0 and with MenACWY recipients. No day 14 peak-response samples were available, so repertoires were characterized only after the peak T cell response. Epitopes outside the regions mutated in the B.1.351 and B.1.1.7 variants were reportedly recognized by nearly half of the unique spike-specific TCRs. CD4 TCRs associated with the vaccine covered the entire spike protein, and the dominant responses were in regions 160-218 and 743-854. The 56-69-year group was small, and its depth increase did not reach significance, likely because of low power. Most participants were white British and females outnumbered males, and the authors suggested that clonal diversity may have been underestimated.

On this clone itself: It lacks a known antigen. Base quality data are lacking; no much larger clone is found one base away.

Measured from the cysteine to the phenylalanine, the CDR3 is 13 residues long. Only the CDR3 part of the read is kept: 39 bases, read in frame from the first base. Clipping removes 8 bases from V and 8 bases from J, with 8 as the unmatched junction base count. The germline V gene sets CDR1 to MDHEN and CDR2 to SYDVKM. This clonotype was obtained from an adult in good health. The specimen was peripheral blood, collected on day 0 of AZD1222 vaccination. The chain is assembled from TRBV28 and TRBJ1-2, and 10 bases in between align with TRBD1. The DNA reads TGTGCCAGCCGGTTGACAGGGGGCGAAGGCTACACCTTC. The translation is CASRLTGGEGYTF.